The sample holds many counts of the clone carrying this T cell receptor (beta chain). Its antigen is not identified. The CDR3 loop spans 11 amino acids. Germline V gene lookup returns CDR1 MNHEY and CDR2 SMNVEV (reference sequence). V lost 5 bases to trimming and J lost 4 bases, with 3 bases between them. This entry is derived from a study of early T cells in non-severe SARS-CoV-2 infection. Individual cDNA molecules received unique molecular identifiers. In TCRdb, the 5' RACE reads were re-called with MiXCR into one record per CDR3 protein. The table has more than 40,000 distinct CDR3 sequences, less than 8.5% seen once. Notes on the study in general: In VDJdb matching, anti-spike CD8 responses were favored while private and CD4 specificities went missing.

This clonotype was sampled from an adult who was a healthcare worker with PCR-confirmed SARS-CoV-2 infection or an uninfected control (not recorded which). The rearrangement uses TRBV27 and TRBJ1-3, with D unclear. The sequencing input was whole blood. CDR3 nucleotide sequence: TGTGCCAGCAGTCAAGGAAACACCATATATTTT. It specifies CASSQGNTIYF.